This paragraph covers one T cell receptor beta chain sequence. This record belongs to a study of OX40 agonist ivuxolimab in advanced cancers. Study details: The study gave patients intravenous ivuxolimab at 0.01 to 10 mg/kg every 2 weeks. Patients with hepatocellular carcinoma, melanoma, renal cell or head and neck cancer made up the dose-escalation patients. At roughly 80% male, the cohort had a mean age of roughly 60 years, ranging from about 23 to 79. Of the participants, approximately 44% had some prior anti-PD-1, anti-PD-L1 or anti-CTLA-4 therapy, which was allowed.

The CDR3 extends over 16 amino acids. Germline CDR1 LGHNA, CDR2 YSLEER. Trimming took 4 bases from V and 4 from J; bases not matched to a gene: 8. The protocol was immunoSEQ multiplex PCR, while the TCRdb copy is restricted to in-frame clones and leaves out a portion. Of around 19,000 clones in the sample, around four fifths were seen once. The sequencing used CD4+ or CD8+ T cells sorted from blood, collected in a trial of the OX40 agonist ivuxolimab. V is TRBV4-3 and J is TRBJ1-1, with TRBD1 identical over 11 bases. The sequence derives from an adult with an advanced solid tumor such as melanoma, head and neck, liver or kidney cancer. Written as DNA, the CDR3 is TGCGCCAGCAGCCGGGGGACAGGGGGATTGGGCACTGAAGCTTTCTTT. Translated: CASSRGTGGLGTEAFF.